A selection of T cell receptor beta chains follows, all from one sample in a study of OX40 agonist ivuxolimab in advanced cancers. The method was immunoSEQ multiplex PCR; TCRdb's version includes in-frame clones alone and lacks a portion of them. The sample carries roughly 60,000 clones, 80% to 90% recorded once. The source was CD4+ or CD8+ T cells sorted from blood, collected in a trial of the OX40 agonist ivuxolimab. The receptors were gathered from an adult with an advanced solid tumor such as melanoma, head and neck, liver or kidney cancer. Both conserved end residues are part of each CDR3. The D gene is left open where the match is weak. The size of a clone is reported for some rows only, either as once, few or many, or as a class for expanded clones.

CDR3 protein: CASSPPRLGNYNEQFF; CDR3 DNA: TGTGCCAGCTCACCACCTAGGCTAGGGAACTACAATGAGCAGTTCTTC; CDR3 length: 16; D gene: .; J gene: TRBJ2-1; clone size: .; V gene: TRBV18
CDR3 protein: CASSQLKERSGNTIYF; CDR3 DNA: TGTGCCAGCAGCCAACTGAAAGAGAGATCTGGAAACACCATATATTTT; CDR3 length: 16; D gene: .; J gene: TRBJ1-3; clone size: .; V gene: TRBV4-2
CDR3 protein: CASADRYEQYF; CDR3 DNA: TGTGCCAGCGCTGACAGATACGAGCAGTACTTC; CDR3 length: 11; D gene: .; J gene: TRBJ2-7; clone size: .; V gene: TRBV6-5
CDR3 protein: CAWSRIPGTVGSPLHF; CDR3 DNA: TGTGCCTGGAGTAGGATCCCCGGGACTGTTGGTTCACCCCTCCACTTT; CDR3 length: 16; D gene: .; J gene: TRBJ1-6; clone size: .; V gene: TRBV30
CDR3 protein: CASSQSGTGAVGKLFF; CDR3 DNA: TGTGCCAGCAGCCAGTCAGGGACAGGGGCGGTCGGAAAACTGTTTTTT; CDR3 length: 16; D gene: TRBD1; J gene: TRBJ1-4; clone size: .; V gene: TRBV27
CDR3 protein: CASSLVGQINSPLHF; CDR3 DNA: TGTGCCAGCAGCTTGGTGGGCCAGATTAATTCACCCCTCCACTTT; CDR3 length: 15; D gene: .; J gene: TRBJ1-6; clone size: .; V gene: TRBV5-4
CDR3 protein: CASSSPTTGTADGKLFF; CDR3 DNA: TGTGCCAGCAGCTCACCTACTACCGGGACAGCCGACGGAAAACTGTTTTTT; CDR3 length: 17; D gene: TRBD1; J gene: TRBJ1-4; clone size: few; V gene: TRBV5-4
CDR3 protein: CASSQEGRVGQYF; CDR3 DNA: TGCGCCAGCAGCCAAGAGGGAAGGGTTGGGCAGTACTTC; CDR3 length: 13; D gene: .; J gene: TRBJ2-7; clone size: .; V gene: TRBV4-1
CDR3 protein: CASRPTGQPNYGYTF; CDR3 DNA: TGTGCCAGCAGACCAACGGGACAACCGAACTATGGCTACACCTTC; CDR3 length: 15; D gene: .; J gene: TRBJ1-2; clone size: .; V gene: TRBV6-5
CDR3 protein: CASTSVGREAGELFF; CDR3 DNA: TGTGCCAGCACCTCAGTGGGACGAGAGGCCGGGGAGCTGTTTTTT; CDR3 length: 15; D gene: .; J gene: TRBJ2-2; clone size: .; V gene: TRBV28
CDR3 protein: CASSPQTGTRNTEAFF; CDR3 DNA: TGTGCCAGCAGCCCCCAAACCGGGACGAGGAACACTGAAGCTTTCTTT; CDR3 length: 16; D gene: .; J gene: TRBJ1-1; clone size: .; V gene: TRBV14
CDR3 protein: CASSEGAGNYYEQYF; CDR3 DNA: TGTGCCAGCAGTGAAGGGGCAGGTAATTACTACGAGCAGTACTTC; CDR3 length: 15; D gene: .; J gene: TRBJ2-7; clone size: .; V gene: TRBV6-1
CDR3 protein: CASSQGQGREAFF; CDR3 DNA: TGTGCCAGCAGCCAGGGACAGGGGCGAGAAGCTTTCTTT; CDR3 length: 13; D gene: TRBD1; J gene: TRBJ1-1; clone size: .; V gene: TRBV5-4
CDR3 protein: CASSVDRVGNSPLHF; CDR3 DNA: TGTGCCAGTAGTGTGGACAGGGTGGGAAATTCACCCCTCCACTTT; CDR3 length: 15; D gene: TRBD1; J gene: TRBJ1-6; clone size: .; V gene: TRBV19
CDR3 protein: CASSLEGGTEAFF; CDR3 DNA: TGTGCTAGCAGCTTAGAGGGGGGCACTGAAGCTTTCTTT; CDR3 length: 13; D gene: .; J gene: TRBJ1-1; clone size: .; V gene: TRBV7-7
CDR3 protein: CASSQVGRPQGEQFF; CDR3 DNA: TGCGCCAGCAGCCAAGTGGGCAGGCCCCAAGGTGAGCAGTTCTTC; CDR3 length: 15; D gene: .; J gene: TRBJ2-1; clone size: once; V gene: TRBV4-1
CDR3 protein: CASSITYQPQHF; CDR3 DNA: TGTGCCAGTAGTATCACTTATCAGCCCCAGCATTTT; CDR3 length: 12; D gene: .; J gene: TRBJ1-5; clone size: .; V gene: TRBV19
CDR3 protein: CASSFGGKNEKLFF; CDR3 DNA: TGTGCCAGCAGCTTTGGAGGGAAAAATGAAAAACTGTTTTTT; CDR3 length: 14; D gene: .; J gene: TRBJ1-4; clone size: .; V gene: TRBV11-1
CDR3 protein: CASSLSDRVSLSYEQYF; CDR3 DNA: TGTGCCAGCAGCTTATCCGACCGTGTGAGTCTCTCCTACGAGCAGTACTTC; CDR3 length: 17; D gene: .; J gene: TRBJ2-7; clone size: .; V gene: TRBV7-3
CDR3 protein: CASSQERLRTSGRAPDTQYF; CDR3 DNA: TGCGCCAGCAGCCAGGAAAGATTGCGGACTAGCGGGAGGGCCCCAGATACGCAGTATTTT; CDR3 length: 20; D gene: TRBD2; J gene: TRBJ2-3; clone size: .; V gene: TRBV4-1
CDR3 protein: CASSPANTEAFF; CDR3 DNA: TGTGCCAGCAGTCCGGCGAACACTGAAGCTTTCTTT; CDR3 length: 12; D gene: .; J gene: TRBJ1-1; clone size: .; V gene: TRBV28
CDR3 protein: CASSEYRIGTYLGNTIYF; CDR3 DNA: TGTGCCAGCAGTGAATACAGGATAGGCACTTACTTGGGAAACACCATATATTTT; CDR3 length: 18; D gene: .; J gene: TRBJ1-3; clone size: .; V gene: TRBV25-1
CDR3 protein: CASSIQLYNEQFF; CDR3 DNA: TGTGCCAGTAGTATACAGCTCTACAATGAGCAGTTCTTC; CDR3 length: 13; D gene: .; J gene: TRBJ2-1; clone size: .; V gene: TRBV19
CDR3 protein: CAWSNGQGALSF; CDR3 DNA: TGTGCCTGGAGCAACGGACAGGGGGCGTTAAGCTTT; CDR3 length: 12; D gene: TRBD1; J gene: TRBJ1-6; clone size: .; V gene: TRBV30
CDR3 protein: CASSLQLAATEAFF; CDR3 DNA: TGTGCCAGCAGCTTACAGCTAGCAGCCACTGAAGCTTTCTTT; CDR3 length: 14; D gene: .; J gene: TRBJ1-1; clone size: .; V gene: TRBV5-8
CDR3 protein: CASSSGQGYNEQFF; CDR3 DNA: TGTGCCAGCAGTTCCGGACAGGGGTACAATGAGCAGTTCTTC; CDR3 length: 14; D gene: TRBD1; J gene: TRBJ2-1; clone size: .; V gene: TRBV6-5
CDR3 protein: CASSSREGANEQYF; CDR3 DNA: TGTGCCAGCTCCTCGAGGGAGGGGGCAAACGAGCAGTACTTC; CDR3 length: 14; D gene: .; J gene: TRBJ2-7; clone size: .; V gene: TRBV18
CDR3 protein: CASSSISRQFSNYGYTF; CDR3 DNA: TGTGCCAGCAGTTCAATATCCCGACAGTTTTCTAACTATGGCTACACCTTC; CDR3 length: 17; D gene: .; J gene: TRBJ1-2; clone size: .; V gene: TRBV28
CDR3 protein: CASSRDRDILYEQYF; CDR3 DNA: TGTGCCAGCAGCCGAGACAGGGACATTCTTTACGAGCAGTACTTC; CDR3 length: 15; D gene: TRBD1; J gene: TRBJ2-7; clone size: .; V gene: TRBV27
CDR3 protein: CASSLAGLAYEQYF; CDR3 DNA: TGTGCCAGCAGCTTAGCCGGCCTCGCCTACGAGCAGTACTTC; CDR3 length: 14; D gene: .; J gene: TRBJ2-7; clone size: .; V gene: TRBV11-2
CDR3 protein: CAWSVSRTAKSSYEQYF; CDR3 DNA: TGTGCCTGGAGTGTCTCCCGGACGGCTAAAAGCTCCTACGAGCAGTACTTC; CDR3 length: 17; D gene: .; J gene: TRBJ2-7; clone size: .; V gene: TRBV30
CDR3 protein: CASSQSGTDYEQYF; CDR3 DNA: TGTGCCAGCAGCCAGTCCGGGACAGACTACGAGCAGTACTTC; CDR3 length: 14; D gene: TRBD1; J gene: TRBJ2-7; clone size: .; V gene: TRBV4-2
CDR3 protein: CASKVGTAGQPQHF; CDR3 DNA: TGTGCCAGCAAGGTTGGGACAGCCGGTCAGCCCCAGCATTTT; CDR3 length: 14; D gene: TRBD1; J gene: TRBJ1-5; clone size: few; V gene: TRBV28
CDR3 protein: CASRSTGLSGNTIYF; CDR3 DNA: TGTGCCAGCAGGTCGACAGGGCTCTCTGGAAACACCATATATTTT; CDR3 length: 15; D gene: TRBD1; J gene: TRBJ1-3; clone size: .; V gene: TRBV6-5
CDR3 protein: CASSLFGTYEQYF; CDR3 DNA: TGTGCCAGCAGTTTATTCGGTACCTACGAGCAGTACTTC; CDR3 length: 13; D gene: .; J gene: TRBJ2-7; clone size: .; V gene: TRBV27
CDR3 protein: CASRSSYRATEAFF; CDR3 DNA: TGTGCCAGCAGATCATCGTACAGGGCCACTGAAGCTTTCTTT; CDR3 length: 14; D gene: .; J gene: TRBJ1-1; clone size: .; V gene: TRBV6-4
CDR3 protein: CASSITATGTDTQYF; CDR3 DNA: TGCGCCAGCAGCATCACGGCGACAGGGACAGATACGCAGTATTTT; CDR3 length: 15; D gene: TRBD1; J gene: TRBJ2-3; clone size: .; V gene: TRBV5-1
CDR3 protein: CASSSLSDGSPLHF; CDR3 DNA: TGTGCCAGCAGCTCGCTCTCAGACGGATCACCCCTCCACTTT; CDR3 length: 14; D gene: .; J gene: TRBJ1-6; clone size: .; V gene: TRBV6-5
CDR3 protein: CASSLEAPVDYTF; CDR3 DNA: TGTGCCAGCAGCTTGGAGGCACCTGTGGACTACACCTTC; CDR3 length: 13; D gene: .; J gene: TRBJ1-2; clone size: few; V gene: TRBV5-4
CDR3 protein: CASLISGRDGEQYF; CDR3 DNA: TGTGCCAGCCTTATTTCGGGCAGGGACGGCGAGCAGTACTTC; CDR3 length: 14; D gene: .; J gene: TRBJ2-7; clone size: many; V gene: TRBV7-8
CDR3 protein: CASSSTGISGTQYF; CDR3 DNA: TGTGCCAGCAGCTCGACAGGGATTAGTGGGACCCAGTACTTC; CDR3 length: 14; D gene: TRBD1; J gene: TRBJ2-5; clone size: .; V gene: TRBV7-8
CDR3 protein: CASAEHTIGNQPQHF; CDR3 DNA: TGTGCCAGTGCCGAACATACGATAGGGAATCAGCCCCAGCATTTT; CDR3 length: 15; D gene: .; J gene: TRBJ1-5; clone size: .; V gene: TRBV19
CDR3 protein: CASSPRTSGSYEQYF; CDR3 DNA: TGTGCCAGCAGTCCCCGGACTAGCGGGAGCTACGAGCAGTACTTC; CDR3 length: 15; D gene: TRBD2; J gene: TRBJ2-7; clone size: .; V gene: TRBV2
CDR3 protein: CASSAHPRVNTGELFF; CDR3 DNA: TGTGCCAGCAGCGCGCACCCCCGGGTTAACACCGGGGAGCTGTTTTTT; CDR3 length: 16; D gene: .; J gene: TRBJ2-2; clone size: .; V gene: TRBV7-6
CDR3 protein: CASSLSGVEYQPQHF; CDR3 DNA: TGTGCCAGCAGTCTTTCAGGGGTGGAGTATCAGCCCCAGCATTTT; CDR3 length: 15; D gene: .; J gene: TRBJ1-5; clone size: .; V gene: TRBV2
CDR3 protein: CAISDMGAQGEQYF; CDR3 DNA: TGTGCCATCAGTGATATGGGGGCGCAAGGAGAGCAGTACTTC; CDR3 length: 14; D gene: .; J gene: TRBJ2-7; clone size: .; V gene: TRBV10-3
CDR3 protein: CASSLDRGGGIQYF; CDR3 DNA: TGCGCCAGCAGCTTGGACAGGGGAGGTGGCATTCAGTACTTC; CDR3 length: 14; D gene: .; J gene: TRBJ2-4; clone size: .; V gene: TRBV5-1
CDR3 protein: CASSIGSQPQHF; CDR3 DNA: TGTGCCAGTAGTATAGGGAGTCAGCCCCAGCATTTT; CDR3 length: 12; D gene: .; J gene: TRBJ1-5; clone size: .; V gene: TRBV19
CDR3 protein: CASSSGTSGRLYTQYF; CDR3 DNA: TGTGCCAGCAGTTCCGGGACTAGCGGGAGGTTGTATACGCAGTATTTT; CDR3 length: 16; D gene: TRBD2; J gene: TRBJ2-3; clone size: .; V gene: TRBV28
CDR3 protein: CASSLGGGRGTEAFF; CDR3 DNA: TGTGCCAGCAGTTTAGGGGGCGGAAGGGGTACTGAAGCTTTCTTT; CDR3 length: 15; D gene: .; J gene: TRBJ1-1; clone size: once; V gene: TRBV28
CDR3 protein: CASSMTGKIAGELFF; CDR3 DNA: TGTGCCAGTAGTATGACAGGGAAGATTGCCGGGGAGCTGTTTTTT; CDR3 length: 15; D gene: TRBD1; J gene: TRBJ2-2; clone size: .; V gene: TRBV19